This TCR beta chain was retrieved from a study of T cells after yellow fever vaccination. TCRdb reanalysed the 5' RACE reads using MiXCR and keeps one entry per CDR3 protein. The data show 170,000 or so distinct CDR3 sequences, 5.5% to 8% seen once. The sequence came from a man younger than 35 who received the YFV17D yellow fever vaccine. The material was CD4+ T cells sorted from PBMCs, obtained on the day of the first yellow fever vaccination.

This chain's CDR3 is CASSLGRTSGPDTQYF. The CDR3 DNA reads as TGTGCCAGCAGCCTGGGGAGGACTAGCGGCCCAGATACGCAGTATTTT. The V call is TRBV11-2, the J call TRBJ2-3; TRBD2 matches 10 bases. Germline-derived CDR1 and CDR2 are SGHAT and FQNNGV. V lost 5 bases, J lost 4 bases, and 9 bases stayed unmatched. The CDR3 spans 16 residues.